Listed below are T cell receptor beta chains from one sample, sequenced in a study of T cells in Graves' hyperthyroidism and ophthalmopathy. Using its own MiXCR run on the multiplex PCR reads, TCRdb lists one record per CDR3 protein. The data show 350,000 or so distinct CDR3 sequences, about 20% seen once. The sample was blood. Source of these receptors: a woman in her forties or fifties with Graves' hyperthyroidism. CDR3s include the opening cysteine and the closing phenylalanine or tryptophan. A D gene is named only where the DNA matches it firmly. The size field is filled for only some rows; it gives once, few, many or a size class.

size	D	V	length	J	DNA	CDR3
.	TRBD2	TRBV13	15	TRBJ2-3	TGTGCCAGCAGCCGGGGGGGGCGTAAGACAGATACGCAGTATTTT	CASSRGGRKTDTQYF
.	.	TRBV19	13	TRBJ1-1	TGTGCCAGTAGTATTAGCCTGCGGACTGAAGCTTTCTTT	CASSISLRTEAFF
few	.	TRBV2	15	TRBJ1-2	TGTGCCAGCAGTGAAAAAAGTCTCAGGGGCGATGGCTACACCTTC	CASSEKSLRGDGYTF
.	TRBD1	TRBV29-1	14	TRBJ2-3	TGCAGCGTAGAACAGGGGATCGGCACAGATACGCAGTATTTT	CSVEQGIGTDTQYF
few	.	TRBV7-9	13	TRBJ1-6	TGTGCCAGCAGCTTAGCGCCCGAATCACCCCTCCACTTT	CASSLAPESPLHF
many	.	TRBV11-2	13	TRBJ1-1	TGTGCCAGCAGCTTAGCCCTCACCTCTGAAGCTTTCTTT	CASSLALTSEAFF
few	.	TRBV9	14	TRBJ2-3	TGTGCCAGCAGCGCAGAACCCACGAGGGATACGCAGTATTTT	CASSAEPTRDTQYF
.	.	TRBV12-5	15	TRBJ2-2	TGTGCTAGTGGACCCGGGACGGGGAACACCGGGGAGCTGTTTTTT	CASGPGTGNTGELFF
few	TRBD1	TRBV28	14	TRBJ2-7	TGTGCCAGCAGCCGGACAGGGGGAAGGTACGAGCAGTACTTC	CASSRTGGRYEQYF
many	TRBD2	TRBV28	15	TRBJ2-3	TGTGCCAGCAGTCCCCGCCTAGCGGGGGGAGATACGCAGTATTTT	CASSPRLAGGDTQYF
many	TRBD2	TRBV11-2	16	TRBJ2-3	TGTGCCAGCAGCCTGGAGTCGGTCGGGAGGGCCCATACGCAGTATTTT	CASSLESVGRAHTQYF
.	TRBD2	TRBV5-6	17	TRBJ2-3	TGTGCCAGCAGCTTAAATTCCGGACTAGCGAGCACAGATACGCAGTATTTT	CASSLNSGLASTDTQYF
many	TRBD2	TRBV2	15	TRBJ2-3	TGTGCCAGCAGTCCGACTAGCTTCAGCACAGATACGCAGTATTTT	CASSPTSFSTDTQYF
many	.	TRBV7-3	15	TRBJ2-2	TGTGCCAGCAGCCCCAGCCTTGCGAACACCGGGGAGCTGTTTTTT	CASSPSLANTGELFF
.	TRBD2	TRBV28	15	TRBJ2-1	TGTGCCAGCAAAAGCGGGAGCAGGTCCTACAATGAGCAGTTCTTC	CASKSGSRSYNEQFF
.	TRBD2	TRBV2	15	TRBJ2-4	TGTGCCAGCAGTGAAGGACTAGCGGGGTCAAACATTCAGTACTTC	CASSEGLAGSNIQYF
few	.	TRBV28	14	TRBJ2-7	TGTGCCAGCAGGCAAGACATGCCCCCCTACGAGCAGTACTTC	CASRQDMPPYEQYF
few	TRBD1	TRBV5-1	14	TRBJ1-1	TGCGCCAGCAGCTCACGACAGGGACGCTCTGAAGCTTTCTTT	CASSSRQGRSEAFF
many	.	TRBV2	14	TRBJ2-3	TGTGCCAGCAGTGAATTTGTTGTCACAGATACGCAGTATTTT	CASSEFVVTDTQYF
few	.	TRBV7-6	13	TRBJ2-5	TGTGCCAGCAGCTTTCGACTAGGAGAGACCCAGTACTTC	CASSFRLGETQYF
many	TRBD2	TRBV2	20	TRBJ2-3	TGTGCCAGCAAGGGGACTAGCGGGAGTTCAGTGTCGCATAGTGCAGATACGCAGTATTTT	CASKGTSGSSVSHSADTQYF
.	TRBD1	TRBV6-2/TRBV6-3	16	TRBJ1-4	TGTGCCAGCAGCCGCGAACCGGGACAGGGGAATGAAGAACTGTTTTTT	CASSREPGQGNEELFF
few	.	TRBV12-3/TRBV12-4	15	TRBJ2-7	TGTGCCAGCAGTTTTGGCGGGGCGGGGACCTACGAGCAGTACTTC	CASSFGGAGTYEQYF
.	.	TRBV4-1	14	TRBJ2-5	TGCGCCAGCAGCCAAGGACAGTTCCAAGAGACCCAGTACTTC	CASSQGQFQETQYF
.	.	TRBV20-1	13	TRBJ2-3	TGCAGTGCTGTCCGGGACCTGACAGATACGCAGTATTTT	CSAVRDLTDTQYF
few	.	TRBV28	16	TRBJ2-2	TGTGCCAGCAGATCCTACAGGGATCCGAACACCGGGGAGCTGTTTTTT	CASRSYRDPNTGELFF
many	TRBD2	TRBV24-1	17	TRBJ2-1	TGTGCCACCAGTGCCTTCGAAGGTAGCGGGGGGGTTCATGAGCAGTTCTTC	CATSAFEGSGGVHEQFF
many	.	TRBV12-5	11	TRBJ2-7	TGTGCTAGTGGTTTGGGCGGCGAGCAGTACTTC	CASGLGGEQYF
.	TRBD2	TRBV24-1	13	TRBJ2-1	TGTGCCACTGCTAGCGGGAAAACGAATGAGCAGTTCTTC	CATASGKTNEQFF
few	.	TRBV5-4	15	TRBJ2-7	TGTGCCAGCAGCTTGGGCTCCGAGGCGTCCTACGAGCAGTACTTC	CASSLGSEASYEQYF
once	TRBD1	TRBV19	16	TRBJ2-3	TGTGCCAGCGTAGCGCGGACAGGGGGCGCGACAGATACGCAGTATTTT	CASVARTGGATDTQYF
.	TRBD2	TRBV7-2	16	TRBJ2-1	TGTGCCAGCAGCCCTCTAGCGGGGACCCTTTACAATGAGCAGTTCTTC	CASSPLAGTLYNEQFF
.	.	TRBV4-1	16	TRBJ1-4	TGCGCCAGCAGCCAAGAGGAGGGGACAATAAATGAAAAACTGTTTTTT	CASSQEEGTINEKLFF
few	.	TRBV5-1	14	TRBJ1-2	TGCGCCAGCAGCTTGGTCGGGGATAACTATGGCTACACCTTC	CASSLVGDNYGYTF
.	TRBD2	TRBV10-1	16	TRBJ2-1	TGCGCCAGCAGCGGAGTTTTGAGCGGGGTCAGCAATGAGCAGTTCTTC	CASSGVLSGVSNEQFF
many	.	TRBV30	13	TRBJ1-1	TGTGCCTGGAGTGTAAAACATTACACTGAAGCTTTCTTT	CAWSVKHYTEAFF
few	.	TRBV12-3/TRBV12-4	15	TRBJ2-7	TGTGCCAGCAGTTTAGGGTACGGAACAATTTACGAGCAGTACTTC	CASSLGYGTIYEQYF
few	.	TRBV24-1	12	TRBJ2-1	TGTGCCACCAGGAATTCCTACAATGAGCAGTTCTTC	CATRNSYNEQFF
many	.	TRBV5-1	14	TRBJ2-1	TGCGCCAGCAGCTTTGGAAGTGGTTCGACTGAGCAGTTCTTC	CASSFGSGSTEQFF
.	.	TRBV29-1	13	TRBJ2-3	TGCAGCGTTGCTGTTACCATCACAGATACGCAGTATTTT	CSVAVTITDTQYF
few	TRBD2	TRBV13	15	TRBJ2-1	TGTGCCAGCAGCTTACTCCCGGGGGCGGGAGGGGAGCAGTTCTTC	CASSLLPGAGGEQFF
few	TRBD2	TRBV5-5	13	TRBJ2-1	TGTGCCAGCAGCTTAGCCCAGCGGGGTGAGCAGTTCTTC	CASSLAQRGEQFF
few	.	TRBV9	14	TRBJ1-1	TGTGCCAGCAGCGTAGAGGCAGGCCACACTGAAGCTTTCTTT	CASSVEAGHTEAFF